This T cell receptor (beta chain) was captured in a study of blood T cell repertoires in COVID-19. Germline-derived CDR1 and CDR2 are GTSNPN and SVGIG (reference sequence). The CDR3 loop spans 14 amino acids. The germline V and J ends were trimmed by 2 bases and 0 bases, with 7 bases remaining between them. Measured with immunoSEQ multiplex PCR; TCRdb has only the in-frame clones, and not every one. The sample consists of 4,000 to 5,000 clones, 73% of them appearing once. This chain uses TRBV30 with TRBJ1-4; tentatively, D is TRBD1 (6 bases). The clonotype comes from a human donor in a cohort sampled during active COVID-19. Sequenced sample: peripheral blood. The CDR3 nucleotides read TGTGCCTGGAGTAGACAGGCAACTAATGAAAAACTGTTTTTT. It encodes CAWSRQATNEKLFF.